This T cell receptor beta chain was obtained from a study of T cells after somatic rescue of genetic block. CDR1 is SGHTA and CDR2 is FQGNSA in the germline V gene. CDR3 length equals 19 residues. The junction had 6 bases not matched to a gene; V was cut back by 5 bases and J by 0 bases. Profiling relied on immunoSEQ multiplex PCR, and the TCRdb table lists in-frame clones only, not all of them. The data contain tens of thousands of clones, 75% to 90% of them singletons. Sequencing was performed on peripheral blood mononuclear cells (PBMCs). The V gene is TRBV7-2, the J gene TRBJ2-2, with TRBD2 matching 16 bases. The TCR originated in a woman in her late teens or twenties. Here the CDR3 reads CASSRPGTSGRANTGELFF. CDR3 nucleotides: TGTGCCAGCAGCCGCCCTGGGACTAGCGGGAGGGCGAACACCGGGGAGCTGTTTTTT.